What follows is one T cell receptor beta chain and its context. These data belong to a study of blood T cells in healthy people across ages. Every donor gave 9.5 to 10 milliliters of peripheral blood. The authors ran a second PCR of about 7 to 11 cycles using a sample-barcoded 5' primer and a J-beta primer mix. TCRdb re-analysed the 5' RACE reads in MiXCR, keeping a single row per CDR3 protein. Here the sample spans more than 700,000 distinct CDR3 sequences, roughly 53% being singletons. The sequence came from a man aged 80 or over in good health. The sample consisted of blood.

The CDR3 here is CASSYGGSGTGSYNEQFF. The CDR3 coding sequence is TGTGCCAGCAGTTACGGGGGTAGCGGGACCGGCTCCTACAATGAGCAGTTCTTC. The J gene is TRBJ2-1, the V gene TRBV6-5, with 8 bases identical to TRBD2. This CDR3 has 18 residues. Germline V gene data show CDR1 as MNHEY and CDR2 as SVGAGI. J was trimmed by 0 bases and V by 2 bases; bases with no gene match: 9.